This entry concerns a single T cell receptor beta chain. Its antigen remains unidentified. Sequenced by immunoSEQ multiplex PCR; TCRdb stores in-frame clones only, minus some. Here the sample spans tens of thousands of clones, over 80% being singletons. Trimming pared 6 bases from V and 0 bases from J, leaving 9 bases between. The CDR3 runs to 14 residues. Germline lookup yields CDR1 WSHSY and CDR2 SAAADI. These data originate in a study of Tregs in tolerant kidney transplant recipients. Unstimulated regulatory T cells (CD4+CD25+CD127-), CD4+CD25- non-regulatory cells, CD4 and CD8 cells were FACS-sorted from thawed PBMCs. Findings and caveats of the study: Tregs expanded with activated donor B cells seemed most donor-specific. Validation in larger populations is needed because few patients were studied.

Sequences were obtained from CD4+ T cells from blood. The chain joins TRBV10-2 to TRBJ1-3; D possibly corresponds to TRBD1 (5 bases). This TCR derives from a human donor in good health. The CDR3 loop reads CASSDSHSGNTIYF. The CDR3 DNA follows: TGCGCCAGCAGCGACAGCCACTCTGGAAACACCATATATTTT.